This entry describes one TCR beta chain. This clonotype was detected only a few times. Its antigen has not been determined. No quality values exist for individual bases; no much larger clone is one base distant. The entry originates in a study of spatial heterogeneity in lung cancer (dated by TCRdb to the late 2010s). About the full investigation: Donors were 72 patients with early-stage, untreated non-small cell lung cancer from the lung TRACERx cohort. In non-small cell lung cancer, the study made a quantitative comparison of TCR alpha and beta repertoires among multiple tumor regions, matched nontumor lung and blood. Follow-up PBMC samples were sequenced whenever available, with a median time to follow-up of around two years after resection. At surgery, both alpha and beta chains were TCR-sequenced in 200 to 250 tumor regions, approximately 64 matched nontumor lung samples and 50 to 60 PBMC samples. Nonsynonymous mutation counts, determined by whole-exome sequencing of tumor tissue, were related to features of the TCR repertoire. Beta-chain transcripts were consistently detected in greater numbers than alpha-chain transcripts, which likely reflected higher beta-chain transcript abundance. In the raw uncorrected reads, each unique combination of TCR and UMI appeared on average more than ten times.

The library relied on 5' RACE. Sequenced on a NextSeq 500. To allow correction of PCR and sequencing errors, the TCR library protocol tagged every TCR cDNA molecule with a unique molecular identifier. Under the source paper's analysis protocol: TCR identification, UMI-based error correction and CDR3 extraction were all carried out with Decombinator tools. Expanded TCRs were defined as those above a frequency of 2 per 1,000, corresponding to the top 1% of the tumor frequency distribution. Each repertoire was subsampled 100 times to 5,000 TCRs, after which Renyi diversity was computed with the R vegan package. CDR3 similarity networks were built from amino acid triplet string-kernel similarity, connecting CDR3s with pairwise similarity above 0.82. TCRdb reprocessed the public reads (quality trimming at Q25 with fastp, clone calling with MiXCR) and kept in-frame beta chains. Rows are combined by CDR3 protein, so each entry shows the most common genes and DNA. These V and J calls originate from TCRdb's pipeline instead of the authors' own analysis. The sample table shows about 120,000 distinct CDR3 sequences, and 10% to 15% are seen once. The ten top clones hold 16% of the sample.

Paper-wide results and their limitations: Ubiquitous expanded tumor TCRs were detected in blood more often at tumor resection than at routine follow-up. Only 15 or so patients were included in the comparisons of baseline and follow-up blood repertoires. Additional single-cell paired TCR alpha and beta sequencing was considered necessary to confirm, at a functional level, the hypothesis that regional TCRs recognize regional mutations.

From the cysteine up to the phenylalanine, the CDR3 has a length of 13 residues. Only the CDR3 DNA stays, 39 bases, in frame from base 1. From the germline V gene (reference sequence), CDR1 is DFQATT and CDR2 is SNEGSKA. Relative to germline, V is missing 6 bases and J is missing 4 bases, with 6 bases of the junction outside any gene match. The time point tag for this specimen amounts to: blood at routine non-recurrence follow-up after resection. For TCR sequencing, whole RNA was extracted from tumor and nontumor lung tissue, or from cryopreserved PBMC samples, and no cell sorting was done. Only patients for whom sufficient RNA was available from at least two tumor regions were selected for TCR sequencing.

Recombination joined TRBV20-1 with TRBJ1-5, and 7 bases in between align with TRBD1. This receptor was obtained from a male donor with early-stage non-small cell lung cancer. This specimen consisted of PBMCs, obtained at follow-up. Here the CDR3 is given as CSATGQNNQPQHF. The DNA sequence is given as TGCAGTGCCACGGGACAGAATAATCAGCCCCAGCATTTT.